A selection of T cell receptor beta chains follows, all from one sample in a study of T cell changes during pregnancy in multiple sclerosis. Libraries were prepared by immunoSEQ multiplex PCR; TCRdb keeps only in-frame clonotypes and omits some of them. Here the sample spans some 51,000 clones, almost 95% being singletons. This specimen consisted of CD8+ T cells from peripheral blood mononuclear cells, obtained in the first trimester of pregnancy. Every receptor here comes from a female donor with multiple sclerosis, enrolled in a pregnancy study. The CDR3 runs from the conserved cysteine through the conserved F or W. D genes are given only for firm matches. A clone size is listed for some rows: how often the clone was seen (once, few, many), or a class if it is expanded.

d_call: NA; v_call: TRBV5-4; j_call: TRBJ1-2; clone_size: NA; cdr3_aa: CASSSPMTDYYGYTF; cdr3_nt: TGTGCCAGCAGCTCCCCAATGACGGACTACTATGGCTACACCTTC
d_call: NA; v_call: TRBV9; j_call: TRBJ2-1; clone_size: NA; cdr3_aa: CASSVTPDEQFF; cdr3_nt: TGTGCCAGCAGCGTAACTCCGGATGAGCAGTTCTTC
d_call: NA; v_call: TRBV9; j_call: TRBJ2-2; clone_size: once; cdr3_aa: CASSHGAGELFF; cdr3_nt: TGTGCCAGCAGCCACGGAGCCGGGGAGCTGTTTTTT
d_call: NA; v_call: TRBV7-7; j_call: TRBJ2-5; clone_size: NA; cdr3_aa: CASSLVGGQTQYF; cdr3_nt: TGTGCCAGCAGCTTAGTTGGGGGCCAGACCCAGTACTTC
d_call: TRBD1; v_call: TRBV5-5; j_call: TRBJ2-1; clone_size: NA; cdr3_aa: CASSLDRGDYNEQFF; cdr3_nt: TGTGCCAGCAGCTTGGACAGGGGAGACTACAATGAGCAGTTCTTC
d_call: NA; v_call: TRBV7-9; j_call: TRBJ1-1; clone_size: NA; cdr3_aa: CASTPGNLRTFF; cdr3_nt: TGTGCCAGTACCCCAGGGAACCTTAGAACTTTCTTT
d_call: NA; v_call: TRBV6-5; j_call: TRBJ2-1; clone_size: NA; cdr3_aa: CATGLEQFF; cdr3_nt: TGTGCCACCGGACTAGAGCAGTTCTTC
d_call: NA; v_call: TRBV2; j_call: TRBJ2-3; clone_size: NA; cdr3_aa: CASFADTQYF; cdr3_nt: TGTGCCAGCTTTGCGGATACGCAGTATTTT
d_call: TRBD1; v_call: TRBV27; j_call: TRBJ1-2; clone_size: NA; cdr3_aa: CASRPILGGDHGYTF; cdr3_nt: TGTGCCAGCAGACCAATTTTAGGGGGCGACCATGGCTACACCTTC
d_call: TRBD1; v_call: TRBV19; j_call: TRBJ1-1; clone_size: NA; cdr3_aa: CASSIDNRGYTEAFF; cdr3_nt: TGTGCCAGTAGTATAGATAACAGGGGGTACACTGAAGCTTTCTTT